Each of the 31 T cell receptor beta chains below was sequenced from the same sample in a study of human T cells and chemical hapten exposure. TCRdb processed the RACE reads anew with MiXCR; each CDR3 protein has one entry. Of approximately 50,000 distinct CDR3 sequences in the sample, 9.5% to 10% were seen once. The sample's time point: pre-sensitization, week 0. The treatment is: therapeutic diphenylcyclopropenone sensitization with weekly scalp DPC. Extraction of total RNA was performed on unfractionated whole blood. Sequencing used whole blood, obtained in connection with sensitization to the hapten diphenylcyclopropenone (DPC). These receptor sequences come from a woman aged 25 to 39 with alopecia areata. Some clones in this sample may be carry-over from other donors' samples.

The chain carries TRBV10-3 and TRBJ2-3; D might be TRBD2 (6 bases). Germline V gene lookup returns CDR1 ENHRY and CDR2 SYGVKD. The CDR3 extends over 14 amino acids. V was trimmed by 4 bases and J by 3 bases, leaving 11 bases between them. The CDR3 DNA follows: TGTGCCATCAGTGTCCGGGGGAATACAGATACGCAGTATTTT. The encoded protein is CAISVRGNTDTQYF.

V is TRBV6-6 and J is TRBJ1-5, with TRBD1 identical over 12 bases. Germline assignment: CDR1 MNHNY and CDR2 SVGAGI (reference sequence). CDR3 size: 16 residues. Germline trimming cut 7 bases from V and 6 bases from J; bases unmatched to any gene: 10. The CDR3 loop reads CASIEPRDRGRQPQHF. In DNA, the CDR3 is TGTGCCAGCATTGAACCCCGGGACAGGGGGCGTCAGCCCCAGCATTTT.

This clonotype turned up a few times. The V and J genes are TRBV4-3 and TRBJ1-1, with 12 nucleotides matching TRBD1. Trimming removed 0 bases from V and 3 bases from J; junction bases left unmatched: 5. CDR3 length equals 17 residues. Germline V gene data show CDR1 as LGHNA and CDR2 as YSLEER. CDR3 residues: CASSQEGTGGSYTEAFF. CDR3 DNA sequence: TGCGCCAGCAGCCAAGAGGGGACAGGGGGCTCCTACACTGAAGCTTTCTTT.

V gene TRBV6-1 combines with J gene TRBJ1-5; D might be TRBD1 (6 bases). Trimming cost V 3 bases and J 10 bases, with 19 bases left between them. From germline, CDR1 is MNHNS and CDR2 SASEGT. The CDR3 loop spans 15 amino acids. The CDR3 DNA reads as TGTGCCAGCAGTGATCCTGGGACAAGCATGGGTCCCCAGCATTTT. This codes for CASSDPGTSMGPQHF.

The rearrangement joins TRBV9 to TRBJ2-5, with D perhaps TRBD1 or TRBD2 (5 bases each). Between the trimmed V and J ends, which lost 4 bases and 5 bases, there was a span of 12 bases. This CDR3 is 13 amino acids long. Germline lookup yields CDR1 SGDLS and CDR2 YYNGEE. CDR3 sequence reads: CASSPGWDETQYF. DNA of the CDR3: TGTGCCAGCAGCCCAGGATGGGACGAGACCCAGTACTTC.

This clonotype was seen at least ten times. The V call is TRBV7-2, the J call TRBJ1-2, with D possibly matching TRBD1 (5 bases). Germline CDR1 and CDR2: SGHTA and FQGNSA. This CDR3 has 14 residues. Trimming took off 6 bases at V and 3 bases at J, with 14 bases between the two ends. CDR3 amino acids: CASRGPLKDYGYTF. In DNA, the CDR3 is TGTGCCAGCAGGGGGCCCCTGAAGGACTATGGCTACACCTTC.

This clonotype was counted many times. The chain carries TRBV5-5 and TRBJ2-5; D remains ambiguous. The CDR3 runs to 12 residues. Between the trimmed V and J ends, which lost 7 bases and 5 bases, there was a span of 12 bases. Germline V gene sequence: CDR1 SGHKS, CDR2 YYEKEE (reference sequence). In DNA form, the CDR3 reads TGTGCCAGCCGATGGACGGCGGAGACCCAGTACTTC. This translates into CASRWTAETQYF.

The CDR3, as DNA: TGTGCCAGCTCACCTACAGAGACTCTCACCGGGGAGCTGTTTTTT. Translation: CASSPTETLTGELFF. The chain uses TRBV18 and TRBJ2-2; no reliable D call. In germline, CDR1 is KGHSH, CDR2 LQKENI. Trimming removed 3 bases at V and 4 bases at J, with 12 bases between. The CDR3 covers 15 residues.

The V call is TRBV28, the J call TRBJ1-6, with TRBD1 as a possible D gene (5 bases). Germline V lookup: CDR1 MDHEN, CDR2 SYDVKM. This CDR3 has 15 amino acids. Trimming removed 6 bases at V and 4 bases at J, with 13 bases between. Here the CDR3 DNA reads TGTGCCAGCAGCCTCCTAGGGGATTATAATTCACCCCTCCACTTT. It yields the protein CASSLLGDYNSPLHF.

This clonotype was counted many times. The chain couples TRBV7-9 to TRBJ2-7; 9 bases match TRBD2. With 5 bases clipped from V and 0 bases from J, the junction kept 8 bases outside the gene matches. This CDR3 is built from 16 residues. CDR1 and CDR2 (germline): SEHNR, FQNEAQ (reference sequence). The CDR3 DNA reads as TGTGCCAGCAGCCACCCGAGCGGGGGGAACTCCTACGAGCAGTACTTC. Residues: CASSHPSGGNSYEQYF. The whole variable domain, remainder taken from reference TRBV7-9 and TRBJ2-7, is DTGVSQNPRHKITKRGQNVTFRCDPISEHNRLYWYRQTLGQGPEFLTYFQNEAQLEKSRLLSDRFSAERPKGSFSTLEIQRTEQGDSAMYLCASSHPSGGNSYEQYFGPGTRLTVT.

The chain links TRBV7-2 to TRBJ2-1, with 12 bases aligning to TRBD2. The germline CDR1 and CDR2 sequences are SGHTA and FQGNSA. Trimming cost V 4 bases and J 10 bases; bases outside gene matches: 11. This CDR3 comprises 16 residues. In DNA form, the CDR3 reads TGTGCCAGCAGCTGGTTGCTAGCGGGGGGGCCTGAGGAGCAGTTCTTC. This encodes CASSWLLAGGPEEQFF. The full variable domain, its missing parts supplied by reference TRBV7-2 and TRBJ2-1, is GAGVSQSPSNKVTEKGKDVELRCDPISGHTALYWYRQSLGQGLEFLIYFQGNSAPDKSGLPSDRFSAERTGGSVSTLTIQRTQQEDSAVYLCASSWLLAGGPEEQFFGPGTRLTVL.

Ten or more counts support this clonotype. This chain connects TRBV10-3 to TRBJ2-3; TRBD2 aligns across 8 bases. Germline CDR1 and CDR2: ENHRY and SYGVKD. This CDR3 region has 19 residues. V shed 2 bases and J 1 base; nucleotides not matched to a gene: 14. CDR3 amino acids: CAISERSSGEVTRTDTQYF. CDR3 DNA: TGTGCCATCAGTGAGAGAAGTAGCGGGGAAGTCACACGCACAGATACGCAGTATTTT.

This clonotype was detected ten times or more. The genes are TRBV6-5 and TRBJ1-4; maybe TRBD1 (5 bases). The CDR3 consists of 16 residues. Trimming left V 2 bases short and J 7 bases short, with 17 bases between. The germline V gene encodes CDR1 MNHEY and CDR2 SVGAGI. CDR3 protein: CASSYSLRGFSEKLFF. The CDR3 nucleotides are TGTGCCAGCAGTTACAGCTTGCGGGGGTTTAGTGAAAAACTGTTTTTT.

At least ten counts were recorded for this clonotype. This chain connects TRBV14 to TRBJ1-2; TRBD1 matches at 9 bases. The V gene end was trimmed by 4 bases and the J gene end by 5 bases; junction bases not matched to a gene: 8. The CDR3 is made up of 15 amino acids. Per germline, CDR1 SGHDN and CDR2 FVKESK. CDR3 amino acids: CASSPTGQGIYGYTF. The CDR3 DNA sequence: TGTGCCAGCAGCCCCACTGGACAGGGGATTTATGGCTACACCTTC.

This sequence joins TRBV3-2 and TRBJ1-6; the table assigns TRBD1, which was not confirmed against the DNA. TRBV3-2 is shown as a pseudogene. This CDR3 is 18 amino acids long. The CDR3 DNA sequence: TGTGCCAGCAGCCAAGCCCCAAGGGGGTCCGCTCTCTGGTCACCCCTCCACTTT. Translating gives CASSQAPRGSALWSPLHF.

The chain carries TRBV4-2 and TRBJ2-3; TRBD1 matches at 8 bases. CDR3 length: 15 residues. V shed 2 bases, J shed 5 bases, and the junction held 6 bases outside the gene matches. Germline CDR1 LGHNA, CDR2 YNFKEQ. The CDR3 coding sequence is TGTGCCAGCAGCCAAAATGGACAGGGTATAGATACGCAGTATTTT. Translation: CASSQNGQGIDTQYF.

The chain has TRBV3-1 and TRBJ2-3; D remains ambiguous. CDR1 and CDR2 (germline): LGHDT, YNNKEL (reference sequence). Deletions cut 3 bases from V and 7 bases from J, with 11 bases between. The CDR3 sequence is 13 residues long. The CDR3 protein is CASSHLDTHTQYF. The CDR3 DNA reads TGTGCCAGCAGCCATCTCGACACCCATACGCAGTATTTT.

The V gene is TRBV20-1, the J gene TRBJ2-3; D may correspond to TRBD1 or TRBD2 (5 bases each). The CDR3 spans 13 residues. Germline V gene lookup returns CDR1 DFQATT and CDR2 SNEGSKA (reference sequence). CDR3 loop: CTLRGTSTDTQYF. The CDR3 DNA reads TGCACCCTCCGGGGCACCAGCACAGATACGCAGTATTTT.

This clonotype was seen only a few times. The rearrangement joins TRBV2 to TRBJ2-7; D is perhaps TRBD1 or TRBD2 (6 bases each). The length of the CDR3 is 11 residues. The germline gives CDR1 SNHLY, CDR2 FYNNEI. The V and J ends lost 7 bases and 5 bases respectively, with 9 bases between them. CDR3 loop: CASTGGHEQYF. As DNA, the CDR3 is TGTGCCAGCACTGGGGGGCACGAGCAGTACTTC.

V usage is TRBV12-3 or TRBV12-4 and J usage is TRBJ2-5, with D unresolved. V was clipped by 8 bases and J by 3 bases, with 13 bases between them. This CDR3 spans 13 amino acids. Here the CDR3 reads CASHFSGEETQYF. The CDR3, as DNA: TGTGCCAGCCACTTTTCTGGGGAAGAGACCCAGTACTTC.

The chain employs TRBV15 and TRBJ1-5; no reliable D call. The length of the CDR3 is 12 residues. The ends were cut back, 7 bases at V and 9 bases at J, with 13 bases in the middle. Germline V gene sequence: CDR1 LNHNV, CDR2 YYDKDF (reference sequence). The CDR3 is CATIMEDPPQHF. CDR3 DNA: TGTGCCACCATTATGGAGGACCCGCCCCAGCATTTT.

A word on this clonotype: Since the CDR3 does not end with the conserved phenylalanine or tryptophan, this likely comes from a read error. The chain combines TRBV20-1 with TRBJ1-6; D uncertain. The CDR3 spans 14 residues. CDR1 is DFQATT, CDR2 SNEGSKA, per germline (reference sequence). V was clipped by 0 bases and J by 9 bases, with 12 bases between them. The CDR3 region is CSARDSSGASPLHC. In DNA form, the CDR3 reads TGCAGTGCTAGAGATTCTTCTGGAGCTTCACCCCTCCACTGT.

The table lists this clonotype with many counts. The rearrangement joins TRBV28 to TRBJ2-7; TRBD2 might be the D (5 bases). There are 12 residues in the CDR3. Germline V gives CDR1 MDHEN, CDR2 SYDVKM. The ends were cut back, 7 bases at V and 4 bases at J, with 11 bases in the middle. CDR3 amino acids: CASTYSGYEQYF. CDR3 DNA sequence: TGTGCCAGCACTTATTCGGGGTACGAGCAGTACTTC.

This clonotype showed up many times. The chain joins TRBV9 to TRBJ1-1; TRBD1 agrees at 7 bases. CDR3 length equals 16 residues. Per germline, CDR1 SGDLS and CDR2 YYNGEE. Trimming removed 4 bases from V and 5 bases from J; junction bases left unmatched: 14. CDR3 loop: CASSSSRQGKGTEAFF. The CDR3 DNA reads as TGTGCCAGCAGCTCGAGCCGACAGGGCAAGGGGACTGAAGCTTTCTTT.

The rearrangement links TRBV29-1 to TRBJ2-7; D call uncertain. The CDR3 runs 12 residues. Looked up from germline, CDR1 is SQVTM and CDR2 is ANQGSEA. V was cut by 3 bases and J by 6 bases, with 12 bases left in between. CDR3 in amino acids: CSVEADAREQYF. The CDR3 DNA reads TGCAGCGTTGAGGCGGACGCTCGCGAGCAGTACTTC.

This clonotype was counted at least ten times. The genes are TRBV12-3 or TRBV12-4 and TRBJ2-4, with D possibly TRBD2 on 7 matching bases. V was shortened by 4 bases and J by 6 bases, with 19 bases between the two germline ends. CDR3 length: 16 residues. CDR3 nucleotides: TGTGCCAGCAGTTCCCAAGGGGGGGGGCGGGTAAACATTCAGTACTTC. Its protein product is CASSSQGGGRVNIQYF.

This clonotype was seen ten or more times. V is TRBV16 and J is TRBJ1-5; TRBD1 might be the D (5 bases). Germline assignment: CDR1 KGHSY and CDR2 FQNENV. Between the trimmed V and J ends, which lost 5 bases and 0 bases, there was a span of 11 bases. This CDR3 has 15 amino acids. The CDR3 region is CASSAGTYSNQPQHF. CDR3 bases: TGTGCCAGCAGCGCCGGGACTTATAGCAATCAGCCCCAGCATTTT.

This clonotype was seen more than once but under ten times. The DNA for the CDR3 is TGTGCCAGCAGTTCCTACAGCGAAGCAACTAACTATGGCTACACCTTC. Translation: CASSSYSEATNYGYTF. This chain uses TRBV12-3 or TRBV12-4 with TRBJ1-2, with D hard to call. CDR3 length: 16 residues. Trimming cost V 4 bases and J 0 bases, with 15 bases left between them.

This clonotype was recorded a few times. The DNA for the CDR3 is TGTGCCAGCAGTCCGGCAGGGGGCTGGCAGCCCCAGCATTTT. This encodes CASSPAGGWQPQHF. The gene calls are TRBV12-3 or TRBV12-4 and TRBJ1-5, with 8 bases lining up with TRBD1. With 5 bases clipped from V and 7 bases from J, the junction kept 7 bases outside the gene matches. The CDR3 consists of 14 residues.

This clonotype showed up just a few times. The CDR3: CSAPGCNTEAFF. The CDR3 region has the DNA TGCAGTGCTCCGGGGTGCAACACTGAAGCTTTCTTT. The chain couples TRBV20-1 to TRBJ1-1, with D unclear. The CDR3 runs to 12 residues. Germline values: CDR1 DFQATT, CDR2 SNEGSKA (reference sequence). Trimming cost V 5 bases and J 2 bases, with 9 bases left between them.

The rearrangement uses TRBV29-1 and TRBJ1-1; no clear D. CDR3 size: 10 residues. Germline V gene sequence: CDR1 SQVTM, CDR2 ANQGSEA. Trimming left V 5 bases short and J 11 bases short, with 12 bases between. This CDR3 reads CSVSDYQAFF. The CDR3 bases are TGCAGCGTTTCCGATTATCAGGCTTTCTTT.